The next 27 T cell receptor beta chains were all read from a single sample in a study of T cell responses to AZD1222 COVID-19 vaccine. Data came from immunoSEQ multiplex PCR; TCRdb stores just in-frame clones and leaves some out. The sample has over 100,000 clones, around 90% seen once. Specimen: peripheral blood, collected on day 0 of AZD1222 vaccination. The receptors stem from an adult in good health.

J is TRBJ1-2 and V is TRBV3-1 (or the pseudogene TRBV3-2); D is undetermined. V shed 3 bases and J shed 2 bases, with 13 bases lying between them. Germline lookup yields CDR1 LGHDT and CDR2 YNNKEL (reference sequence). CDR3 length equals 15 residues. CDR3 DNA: TGTGCCAGCAGCCAGGGTTGGGCCGCGAACTATGGCTACACCTTC. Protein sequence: CASSQGWAANYGYTF.

The CDR3 loop is CASSRRGPNQPQHF. The CDR3 coding sequence is TGTGCCAGCTCACGGCGGGGGCCCAATCAGCCCCAGCATTTT. The chain recombines TRBV18 with TRBJ1-5; weak D call: TRBD1 (6 bases). Looked up from germline, CDR1 is KGHSH and CDR2 is LQKENI. V was clipped by 4 bases and J by 3 bases, with 10 bases between them. The CDR3 has 14 residues.

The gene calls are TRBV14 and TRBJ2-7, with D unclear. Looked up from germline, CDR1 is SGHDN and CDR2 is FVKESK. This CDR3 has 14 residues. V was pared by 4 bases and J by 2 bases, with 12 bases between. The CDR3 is CASSLGERPYEQYF. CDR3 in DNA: TGTGCCAGCAGCCTCGGCGAGAGACCCTACGAGCAGTACTTC.

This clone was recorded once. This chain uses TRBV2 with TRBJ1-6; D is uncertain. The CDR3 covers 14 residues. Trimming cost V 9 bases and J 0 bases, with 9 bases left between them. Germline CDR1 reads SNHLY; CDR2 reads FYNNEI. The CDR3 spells CARGASSYNSPLHF. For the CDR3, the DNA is TGTGCCAGGGGCGCGAGCTCCTATAATTCACCCCTCCACTTT.

This chain's CDR3 is CASSPQGHRTDTQYF. The CDR3 DNA reads as TGTGCCAGCAGCCCCCAAGGACACCGCACAGATACGCAGTATTTT. V gene TRBV9 combines with J gene TRBJ2-3; TRBD1 is a possible D gene (5 bases). This CDR3 contains 15 residues. V was pared by 4 bases and J by 1 base, with 13 bases between. Germline CDR1 SGDLS, CDR2 YYNGEE.

CDR3: CATSRDRGSGANVLTF. In DNA form, the CDR3 reads TGTGCCACCAGCAGAGATAGGGGGTCTGGGGCCAACGTCCTGACTTTC. The gene calls are TRBV15 and TRBJ2-6, with D possibly being TRBD1 (6 bases). Trimming cost V 0 bases and J 1 base, with 7 bases left between them. The germline V gene encodes CDR1 LNHNV and CDR2 YYDKDF (reference sequence). There are 16 residues in the CDR3.

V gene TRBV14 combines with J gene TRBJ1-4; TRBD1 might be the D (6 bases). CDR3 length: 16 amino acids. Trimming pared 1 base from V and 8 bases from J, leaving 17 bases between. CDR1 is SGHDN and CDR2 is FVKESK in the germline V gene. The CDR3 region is CASSQARGLGWEKLFF. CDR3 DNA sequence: TGTGCCAGCAGCCAAGCACGGGGGCTAGGATGGGAAAAACTGTTTTTT.

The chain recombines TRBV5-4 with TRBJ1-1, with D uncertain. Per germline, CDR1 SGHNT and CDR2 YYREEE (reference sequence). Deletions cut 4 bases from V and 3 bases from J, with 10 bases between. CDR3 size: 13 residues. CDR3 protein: CASSGVGYTEAFF. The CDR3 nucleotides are TGTGCCAGCAGCGGGGTGGGTTACACTGAAGCTTTCTTT.

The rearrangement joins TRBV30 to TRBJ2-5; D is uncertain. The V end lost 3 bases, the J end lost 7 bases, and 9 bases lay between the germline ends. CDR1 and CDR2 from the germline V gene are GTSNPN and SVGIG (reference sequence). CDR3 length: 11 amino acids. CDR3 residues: CAWSAGRTQYF. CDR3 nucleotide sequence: TGTGCCTGGAGCGCCGGTCGGACCCAGTACTTC. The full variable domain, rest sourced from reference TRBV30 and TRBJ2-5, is SQTIHQWPATLVQPVGSPLSLECTVEGTSNPNLYWYRQAAGRGLQLLFYSVGIGQISSEVPQNLSASRPQDRQFILSSKKLLLSDSGFYLCAWSAGRTQYFGPGTRLLVL.

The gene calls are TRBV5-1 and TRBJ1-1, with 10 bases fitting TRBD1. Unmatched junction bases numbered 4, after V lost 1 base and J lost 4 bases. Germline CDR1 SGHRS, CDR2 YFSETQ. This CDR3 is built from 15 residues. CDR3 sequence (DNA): TGCGCCAGCAGCTTGTCGGGACAGGGGAGCACTGAAGCTTTCTTT. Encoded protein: CASSLSGQGSTEAFF.

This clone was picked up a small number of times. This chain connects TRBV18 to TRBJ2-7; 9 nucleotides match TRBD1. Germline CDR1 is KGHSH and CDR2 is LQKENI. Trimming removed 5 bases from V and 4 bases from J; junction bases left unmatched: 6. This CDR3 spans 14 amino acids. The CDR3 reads CASSGRDRVYEQYF. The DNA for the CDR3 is TGTGCCAGCTCAGGGCGGGACAGGGTTTACGAGCAGTACTTC.

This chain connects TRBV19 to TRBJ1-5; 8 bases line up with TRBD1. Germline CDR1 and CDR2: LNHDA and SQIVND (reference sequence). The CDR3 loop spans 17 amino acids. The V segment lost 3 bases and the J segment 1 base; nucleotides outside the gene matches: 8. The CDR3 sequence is CASSMAGGKVSNQPQHF. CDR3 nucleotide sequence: TGTGCCAGTAGTATGGCAGGGGGCAAGGTGAGCAATCAGCCCCAGCATTTT.

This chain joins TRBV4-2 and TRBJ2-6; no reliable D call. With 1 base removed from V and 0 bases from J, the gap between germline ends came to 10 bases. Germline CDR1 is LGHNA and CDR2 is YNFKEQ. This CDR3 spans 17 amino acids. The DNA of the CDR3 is TGTGCCAGCAGCCAAGGGTCCGGGCGCTCTGGGGCCAACGTCCTGACTTTC. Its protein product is CASSQGSGRSGANVLTF.

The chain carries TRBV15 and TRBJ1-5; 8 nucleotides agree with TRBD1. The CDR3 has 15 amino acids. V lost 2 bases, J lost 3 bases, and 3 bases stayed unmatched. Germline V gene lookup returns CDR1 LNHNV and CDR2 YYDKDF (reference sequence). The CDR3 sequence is CATSRQGASNQPQHF. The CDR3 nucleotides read TGTGCCACCAGCAGACAGGGGGCTTCCAATCAGCCCCAGCATTTT.

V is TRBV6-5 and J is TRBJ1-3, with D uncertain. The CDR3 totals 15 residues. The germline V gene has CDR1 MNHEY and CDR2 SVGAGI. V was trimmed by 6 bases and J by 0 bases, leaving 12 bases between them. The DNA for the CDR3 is TGTGCCAGCAGAAAGGTCCTGTCCTCTGGAAACACCATATATTTT. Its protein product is CASRKVLSSGNTIYF.

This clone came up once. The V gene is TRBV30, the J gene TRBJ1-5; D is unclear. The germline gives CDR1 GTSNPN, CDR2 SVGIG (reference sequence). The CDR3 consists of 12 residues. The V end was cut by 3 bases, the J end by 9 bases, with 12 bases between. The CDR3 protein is CAWRSLVGPQHF. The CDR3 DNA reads TGTGCCTGGAGATCCTTAGTTGGGCCCCAGCATTTT.

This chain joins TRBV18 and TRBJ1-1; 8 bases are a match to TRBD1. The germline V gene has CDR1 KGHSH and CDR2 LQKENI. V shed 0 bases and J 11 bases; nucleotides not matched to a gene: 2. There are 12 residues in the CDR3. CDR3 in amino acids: CASSPPGQDAFF. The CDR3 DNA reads TGTGCCAGCTCACCACCGGGACAGGATGCTTTCTTT.

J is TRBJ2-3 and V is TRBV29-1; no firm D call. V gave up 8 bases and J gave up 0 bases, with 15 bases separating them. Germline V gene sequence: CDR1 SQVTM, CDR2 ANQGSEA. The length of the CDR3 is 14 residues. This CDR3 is CSFGEQRSTDTQYF. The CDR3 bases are TGCAGCTTTGGGGAACAGAGGAGCACAGATACGCAGTATTTT.

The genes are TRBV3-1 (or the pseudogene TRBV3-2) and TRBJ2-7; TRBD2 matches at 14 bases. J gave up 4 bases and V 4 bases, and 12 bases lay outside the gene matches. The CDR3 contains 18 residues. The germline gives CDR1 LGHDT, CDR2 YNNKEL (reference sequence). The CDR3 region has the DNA TGTGCCAGCAGCCCACGGGGGACTAGCGGGAGTAAATGGTACGAGCAGTACTTC. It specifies CASSPRGTSGSKWYEQYF.

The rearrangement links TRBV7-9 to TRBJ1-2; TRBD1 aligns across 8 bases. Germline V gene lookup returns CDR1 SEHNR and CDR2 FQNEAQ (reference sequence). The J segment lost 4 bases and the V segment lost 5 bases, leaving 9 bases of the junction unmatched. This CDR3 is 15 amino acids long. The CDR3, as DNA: TGTGCCAGCAGCCCTCGGACAGGGTTGGGCTATGGCTACACCTTC. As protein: CASSPRTGLGYGYTF.

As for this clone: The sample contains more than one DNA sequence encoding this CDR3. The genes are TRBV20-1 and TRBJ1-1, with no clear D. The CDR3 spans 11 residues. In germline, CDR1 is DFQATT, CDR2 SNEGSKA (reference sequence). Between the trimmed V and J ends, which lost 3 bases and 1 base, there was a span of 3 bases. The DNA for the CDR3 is TGCAGTGCTAGCCCGAACACTGAAGCTTTCTTT. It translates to CSASPNTEAFF.

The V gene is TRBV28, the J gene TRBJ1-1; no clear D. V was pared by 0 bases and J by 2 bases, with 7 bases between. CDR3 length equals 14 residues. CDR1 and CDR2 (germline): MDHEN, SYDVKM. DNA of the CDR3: TGTGCCAGCAGTTTATGGACGGGAAACACTGAAGCTTTCTTT. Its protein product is CASSLWTGNTEAFF.

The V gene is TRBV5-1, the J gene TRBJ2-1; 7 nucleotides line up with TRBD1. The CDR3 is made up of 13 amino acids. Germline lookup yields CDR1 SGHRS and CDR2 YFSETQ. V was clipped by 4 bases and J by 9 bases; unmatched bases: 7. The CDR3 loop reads CASSMQGVGEQFF. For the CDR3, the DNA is TGCGCCAGCAGCATGCAGGGGGTGGGTGAGCAGTTCTTC.

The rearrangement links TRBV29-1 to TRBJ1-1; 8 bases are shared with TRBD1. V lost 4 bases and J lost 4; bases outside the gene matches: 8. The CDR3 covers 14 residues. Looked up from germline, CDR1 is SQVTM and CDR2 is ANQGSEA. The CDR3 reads CSVARQGAGTEAFF. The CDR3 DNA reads TGCAGCGTTGCCCGCCAGGGGGCTGGCACTGAAGCTTTCTTT. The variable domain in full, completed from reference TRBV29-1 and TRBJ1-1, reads SAVISQKPSRDICQRGTSLTIQCQVDSQVTMMFWYRQQPGQSLTLIATANQGSEATYESGFVIDKFPISRPNLTFSTLTVSNMSPEDSSIYLCSVARQGAGTEAFFGQGTRLTVV.

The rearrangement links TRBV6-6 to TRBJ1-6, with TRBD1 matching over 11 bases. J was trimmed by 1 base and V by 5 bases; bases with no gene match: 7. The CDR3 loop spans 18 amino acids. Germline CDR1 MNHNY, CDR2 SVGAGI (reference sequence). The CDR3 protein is CASSQAGTGGSYNSPLHF. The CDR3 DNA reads TGTGCCAGCAGTCAGGCCGGGACAGGGGGTTCCTATAATTCACCCCTCCACTTT.

In DNA form, the CDR3 reads TGCGCCAGCAGCCGGACAGGGAACACTGAAGCTTTCTTT. This gives the protein CASSRTGNTEAFF. The chain has TRBV4-1 and TRBJ1-1; TRBD1 matches at 7 bases. Losses at the gene ends were 4 bases for V and 1 base for J; bases not matched to a gene: 0. Germline V gene sequence: CDR1 MGHRA, CDR2 YSYEKL. The CDR3 length is 13 residues.

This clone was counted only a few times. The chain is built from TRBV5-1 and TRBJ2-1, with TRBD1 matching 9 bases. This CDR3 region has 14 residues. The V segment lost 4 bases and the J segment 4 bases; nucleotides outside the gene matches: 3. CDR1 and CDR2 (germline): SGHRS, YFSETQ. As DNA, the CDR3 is TGCGCCAGCAGCCAGGGACAGGGATACAATGAGCAGTTCTTC. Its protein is CASSQGQGYNEQFF.